This T cell receptor beta chain was identified during a study of PD-1 blockade in mismatch repair-deficient tumors. Mismatch repair deficiency was confirmed in all patients, by PCR or immunohistochemistry. A word on this clone: The antigen remains undetermined.

The CDR3 length is 19 residues. V dropped 3 bases and J dropped 9; count of bases not matched to a gene: 23. The germline gives CDR1 SGHTA, CDR2 FQGNSA. Points from the study as a whole: Tumor-resident clones, often absent from pretreatment blood, expanded after pembrolizumab and then contracted.

Clones were read by immunoSEQ multiplex PCR, and TCRdb kept only the in-frame ones, dropping some. The sample lists tens of thousands of clones, approximately 84% occurring once. Sequences were derived from PBMCs, sampled before pembrolizumab treatment. The chain links TRBV7-2 to TRBJ2-1; 7 bases fit TRBD1. The TCR originated in an adult with mismatch repair-deficient cancer. The CDR3: CASSLGFDRVSPGHTEQFF. The CDR3 DNA reads as TGTGCCAGCAGCTTGGGATTCGACAGGGTCTCCCCAGGGCACACTGAGCAGTTCTTC.